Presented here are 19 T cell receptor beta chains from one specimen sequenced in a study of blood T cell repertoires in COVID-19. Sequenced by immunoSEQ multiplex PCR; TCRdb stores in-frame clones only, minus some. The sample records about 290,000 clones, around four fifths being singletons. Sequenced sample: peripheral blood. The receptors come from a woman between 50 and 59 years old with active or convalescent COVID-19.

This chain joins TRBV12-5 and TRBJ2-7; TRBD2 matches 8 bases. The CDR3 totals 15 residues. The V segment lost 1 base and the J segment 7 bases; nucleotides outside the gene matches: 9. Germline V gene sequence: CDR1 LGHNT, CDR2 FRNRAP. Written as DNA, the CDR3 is TGTGCTAGTGGTTTGGCCGGGATGGGGACTAGTGAGCAGTACTTC. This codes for CASGLAGMGTSEQYF. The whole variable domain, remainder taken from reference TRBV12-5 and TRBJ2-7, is DARVTQTPRHKVTEMGQEVTMRCQPILGHNTVFWYRQTMMQGLELLAYFRNRAPLDDSGMPKDRFSAEMPDATLATLKIQPSEPRDSAVYFCASGLAGMGTSEQYFGPGTRLTVT.

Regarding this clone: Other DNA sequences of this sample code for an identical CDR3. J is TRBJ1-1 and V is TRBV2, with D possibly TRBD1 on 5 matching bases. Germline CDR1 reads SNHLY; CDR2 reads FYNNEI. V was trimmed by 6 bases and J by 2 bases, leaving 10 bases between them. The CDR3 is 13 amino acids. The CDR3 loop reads CASRADSNTEAFF. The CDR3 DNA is TGTGCCAGCAGAGCCGACAGCAACACTGAAGCTTTCTTT. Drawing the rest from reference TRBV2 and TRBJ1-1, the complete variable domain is EPEVTQTPSHQVTQMGQEVILRCVPISNHLYFYWYRQILGQKVEFLVSFYNNEISEKSEIFDDQFSVERPDGSNFTLKIRSTKLEDSAMYFCASRADSNTEAFFGQGTRLTVV.

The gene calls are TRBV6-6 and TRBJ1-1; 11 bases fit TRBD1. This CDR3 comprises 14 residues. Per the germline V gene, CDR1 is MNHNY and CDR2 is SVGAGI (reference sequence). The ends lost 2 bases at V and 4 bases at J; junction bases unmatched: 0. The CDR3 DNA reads TGTGCCAGCAGTTACGGACAGGGGGCCACTGAAGCTTTCTTT. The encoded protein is CASSYGQGATEAFF.

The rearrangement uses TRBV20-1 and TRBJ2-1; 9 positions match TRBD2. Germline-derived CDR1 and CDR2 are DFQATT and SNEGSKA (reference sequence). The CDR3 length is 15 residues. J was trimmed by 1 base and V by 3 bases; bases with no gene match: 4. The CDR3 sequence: CSASRAGGSYNEQFF. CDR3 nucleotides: TGCAGTGCTAGTCGGGCGGGAGGGTCCTACAATGAGCAGTTCTTC.

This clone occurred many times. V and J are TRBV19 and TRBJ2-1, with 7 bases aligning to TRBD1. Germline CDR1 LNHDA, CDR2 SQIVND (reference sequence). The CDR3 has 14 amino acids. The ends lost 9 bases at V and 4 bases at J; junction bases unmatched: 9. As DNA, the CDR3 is TGTGCCAGCCGGGACAGACGACTTTACAATGAGCAGTTCTTC. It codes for CASRDRRLYNEQFF.

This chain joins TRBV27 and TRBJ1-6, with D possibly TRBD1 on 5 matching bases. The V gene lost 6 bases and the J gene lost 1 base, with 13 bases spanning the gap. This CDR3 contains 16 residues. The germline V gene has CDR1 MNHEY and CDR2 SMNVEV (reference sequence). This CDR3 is CASSRAGPSYNSPLHF. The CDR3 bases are TGTGCCAGCAGCAGGGCGGGACCTTCCTATAATTCACCCCTCCACTTT.

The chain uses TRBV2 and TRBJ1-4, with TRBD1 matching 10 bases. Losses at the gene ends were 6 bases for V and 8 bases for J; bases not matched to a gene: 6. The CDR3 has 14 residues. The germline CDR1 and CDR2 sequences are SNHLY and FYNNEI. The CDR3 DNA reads TGTGCCAGCAGGCCGGGACAGGGGCGGGAAAAACTGTTTTTT. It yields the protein CASRPGQGREKLFF.

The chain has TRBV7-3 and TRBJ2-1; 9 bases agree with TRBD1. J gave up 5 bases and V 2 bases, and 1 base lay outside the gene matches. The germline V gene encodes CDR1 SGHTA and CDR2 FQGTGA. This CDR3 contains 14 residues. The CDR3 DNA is TGTGCCAGCAGCTTAGGGGACAGGGACAATGAGCAGTTCTTC. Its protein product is CASSLGDRDNEQFF. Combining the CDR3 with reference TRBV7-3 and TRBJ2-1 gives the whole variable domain GAGVSQTPSNKVTEKGKYVELRCDPISGHTALYWYRQSLGQGPEFLIYFQGTGAADDSGLPNDRFFAVRPEGSVSTLKIQRTERGDSAVYLCASSLGDRDNEQFFGPGTRLTVL.

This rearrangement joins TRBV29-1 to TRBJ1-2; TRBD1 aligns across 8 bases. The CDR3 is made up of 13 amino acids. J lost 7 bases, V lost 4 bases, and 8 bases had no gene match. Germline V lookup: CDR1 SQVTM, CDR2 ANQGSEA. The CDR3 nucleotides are TGCAGCGTTGTAGGTCAGGGGGCAAGTGGCTACACCTTC. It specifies CSVVGQGASGYTF.

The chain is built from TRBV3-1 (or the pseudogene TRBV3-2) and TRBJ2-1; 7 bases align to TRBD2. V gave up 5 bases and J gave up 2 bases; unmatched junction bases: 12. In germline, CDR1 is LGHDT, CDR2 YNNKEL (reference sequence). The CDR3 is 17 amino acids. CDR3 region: CASSEQVIAGPYNEQFF. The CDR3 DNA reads TGTGCCAGCAGCGAGCAGGTGATAGCGGGTCCCTACAATGAGCAGTTCTTC.

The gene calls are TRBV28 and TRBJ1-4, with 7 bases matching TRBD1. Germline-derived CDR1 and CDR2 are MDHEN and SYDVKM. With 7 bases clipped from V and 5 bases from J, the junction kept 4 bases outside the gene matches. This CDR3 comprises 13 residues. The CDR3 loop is CASKTGSNEKLFF. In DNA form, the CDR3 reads TGTGCCAGCAAGACAGGGTCGAATGAAAAACTGTTTTTT.

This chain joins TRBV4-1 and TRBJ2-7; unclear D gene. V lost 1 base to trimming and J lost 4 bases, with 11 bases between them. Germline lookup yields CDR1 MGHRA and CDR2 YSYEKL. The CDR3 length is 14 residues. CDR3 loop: CASSQVGRPYEQYF. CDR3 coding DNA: TGCGCCAGCAGCCAAGTGGGCAGGCCGTACGAGCAGTACTTC.

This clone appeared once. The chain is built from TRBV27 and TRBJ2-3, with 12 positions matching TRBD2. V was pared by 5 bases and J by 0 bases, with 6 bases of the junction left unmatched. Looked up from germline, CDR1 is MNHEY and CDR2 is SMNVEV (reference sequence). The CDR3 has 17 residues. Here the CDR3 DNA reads TGTGCCAGCAGTCCCTGGACTAGCGGGGCTAGCACAGATACGCAGTATTTT. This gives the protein CASSPWTSGASTDTQYF.

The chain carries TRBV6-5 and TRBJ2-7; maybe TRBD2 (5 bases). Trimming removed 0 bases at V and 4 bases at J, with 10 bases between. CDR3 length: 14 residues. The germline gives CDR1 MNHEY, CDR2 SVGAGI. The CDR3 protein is CASSYSPRGYEQYF. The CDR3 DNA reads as TGTGCCAGCAGTTACTCGCCCCGGGGATACGAGCAGTACTTC.

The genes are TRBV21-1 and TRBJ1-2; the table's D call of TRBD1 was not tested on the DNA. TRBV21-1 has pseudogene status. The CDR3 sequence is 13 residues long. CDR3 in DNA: TGTGCCAGCAGCAAAAACAGGGCCCATGGCTACACCTTC. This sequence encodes CASSKNRAHGYTF.

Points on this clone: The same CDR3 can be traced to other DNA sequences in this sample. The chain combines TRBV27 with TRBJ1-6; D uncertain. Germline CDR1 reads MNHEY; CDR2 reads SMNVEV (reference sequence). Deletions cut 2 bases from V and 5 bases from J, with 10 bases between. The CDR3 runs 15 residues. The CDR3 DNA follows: TGTGCCAGCAGTTTAGAGGGAATGCATAATTCACCCCTCCACTTT. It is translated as CASSLEGMHNSPLHF.

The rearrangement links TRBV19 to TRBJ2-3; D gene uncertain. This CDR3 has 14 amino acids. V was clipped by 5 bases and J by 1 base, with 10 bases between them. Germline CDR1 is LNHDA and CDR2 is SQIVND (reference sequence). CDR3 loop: CASSLGHRTDTQYF. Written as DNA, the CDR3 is TGTGCCAGTAGTCTTGGGCACCGCACAGATACGCAGTATTTT.

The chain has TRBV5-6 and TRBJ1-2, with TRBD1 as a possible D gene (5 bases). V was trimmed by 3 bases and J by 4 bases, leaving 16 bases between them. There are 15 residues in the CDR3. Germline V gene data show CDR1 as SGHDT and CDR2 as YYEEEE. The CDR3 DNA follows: TGTGCCAGCAGCTCCCAAGGACAAACAGTCTATGGCTACACCTTC. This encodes CASSSQGQTVYGYTF.

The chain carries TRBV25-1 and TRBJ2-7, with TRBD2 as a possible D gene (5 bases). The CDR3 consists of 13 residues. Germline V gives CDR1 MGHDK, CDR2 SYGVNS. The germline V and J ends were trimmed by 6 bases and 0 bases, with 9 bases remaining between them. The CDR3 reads CASRAAPSYEQYF. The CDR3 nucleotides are TGTGCCAGCAGAGCGGCCCCCTCCTACGAGCAGTACTTC.